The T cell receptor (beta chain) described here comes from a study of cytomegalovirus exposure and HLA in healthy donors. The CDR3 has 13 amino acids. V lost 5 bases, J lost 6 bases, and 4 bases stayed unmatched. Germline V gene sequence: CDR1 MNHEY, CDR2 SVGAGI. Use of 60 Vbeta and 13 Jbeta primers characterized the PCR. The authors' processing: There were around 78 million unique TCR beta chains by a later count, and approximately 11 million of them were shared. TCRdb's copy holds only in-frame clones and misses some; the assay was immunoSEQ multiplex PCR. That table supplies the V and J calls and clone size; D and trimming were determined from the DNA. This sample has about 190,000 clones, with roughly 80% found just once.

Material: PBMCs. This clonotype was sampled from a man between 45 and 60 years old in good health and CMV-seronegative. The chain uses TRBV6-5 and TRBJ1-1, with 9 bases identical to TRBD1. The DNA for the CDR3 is TGTGCCAGCAGTGGTTGGACAGGGGCTGAAGCTTTCTTT. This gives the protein CASSGWTGAEAFF.